Listed below are T cell receptor beta chains from one sample, sequenced in a study of T cell changes during pregnancy in multiple sclerosis. Assay: immunoSEQ multiplex PCR; the TCRdb copy retains only in-frame clones and omits some. The data show some 70,000 clones, approximately 90% seen once. Sample: peripheral blood, taken in the third trimester of pregnancy. The source is a female donor with multiple sclerosis, enrolled in a pregnancy study. Each CDR3 is given with its conserved first and last residue. Fields, in order: clone size, J gene, D gene, V gene, CDR3 DNA, CDR3 protein. The D gene is left open where the match is weak. A clone size is listed for some rows: how often the clone was seen (once, few, many), or a class if it is expanded.

size: .; J: TRBJ2-7; D: .; V: TRBV30; DNA: TGTGCCTGGAGCCAAGGGGGGTCAGGGGGTATGGAGTACTTC; CDR3: CAWSQGGSGGMEYF
size: .; J: TRBJ2-5; D: TRBD1; V: TRBV5-1; DNA: TGCGCCAGCAGCTTTTCGTGGACAGGGGACGGGGAGACCCAGTACTTC; CDR3: CASSFSWTGDGETQYF
size: .; J: TRBJ1-6; D: TRBD1; V: TRBV18; DNA: TGTGCCAGCTCAACCGGACAGGGTGGTTACCCTTCACCCCTCCACTTT; CDR3: CASSTGQGGYPSPLHF
size: .; J: TRBJ2-6; D: .; V: TRBV2; DNA: TGTGCCAGCAGCGACAGGCCCTTCTCTGGGGCCAACGTCCTGACTTTC; CDR3: CASSDRPFSGANVLTF
size: .; J: TRBJ1-6; D: TRBD1; V: TRBV4-3; DNA: TGCGCCAGCAGCCAAGGGACAGGGGTGAAATCACCCCTCCACTTT; CDR3: CASSQGTGVKSPLHF
size: .; J: TRBJ1-5; D: .; V: TRBV6-5; DNA: TGTGCCAGCAGTTACTCGGGGCAGGGCGATCAGCCCCAGCATTTT; CDR3: CASSYSGQGDQPQHF
size: .; J: TRBJ2-3; D: TRBD2; V: TRBV6-4; DNA: TGTGCCAGCAGTGACACTAGCGGGGGCCTCACAGATACGCAGTATTTT; CDR3: CASSDTSGGLTDTQYF
size: .; J: TRBJ2-5; D: .; V: TRBV6-6; DNA: TGTGCCAGCACCCAGGGGTCCTTCCCAGAGACCCAGTACTTC; CDR3: CASTQGSFPETQYF
size: .; J: TRBJ2-2; D: .; V: TRBV9; DNA: TGTGCCAGCAGCGTAGCGGGTGCGAACACCGGGGAGCTGTTTTTT; CDR3: CASSVAGANTGELFF
size: .; J: TRBJ2-5; D: .; V: TRBV5-1; DNA: TGCGCCAGCCGCCAACTAGAGACCCAGTACTTC; CDR3: CASRQLETQYF
size: many; J: TRBJ1-1; D: .; V: TRBV2; DNA: TGTGCCAGCAGTCCGGGACAGAACACTGAAGCTTTCTTT; CDR3: CASSPGQNTEAFF
size: .; J: TRBJ2-3; D: .; V: TRBV7-2; DNA: TGTGCCAGCAGCTTAGCCGGACTCGACACAGATACGCAGTATTTT; CDR3: CASSLAGLDTDTQYF
size: .; J: TRBJ2-7; D: TRBD1; V: TRBV7-9; DNA: TGTGCCAGCAGCTTGGTCCAAGGACAGGACTACGAGCAGTACTTC; CDR3: CASSLVQGQDYEQYF
size: few; J: TRBJ1-2; D: TRBD1; V: TRBV7-6; DNA: TGTGCCAGCAGCTTAGACAGGGGCGATTTCTATGGCTACACCTTC; CDR3: CASSLDRGDFYGYTF
size: .; J: TRBJ2-6; D: TRBD2; V: TRBV11-2; DNA: TGTGCCAGCAGGCTACTAGCGGGGTCCTCTGGGGCCAACGTCCTGACTTTC; CDR3: CASRLLAGSSGANVLTF
size: .; J: TRBJ1-1; D: TRBD1; V: TRBV11-2; DNA: TGTGCCAGCAGCCAGGGTACAGGGGGCTTGAACACTGAAGCTTTCTTT; CDR3: CASSQGTGGLNTEAFF
size: .; J: TRBJ1-2; D: .; V: TRBV7-2; DNA: TGTGCCAGCAGCTTAGCGCTCGGGGTCGGCTATGGCTACACCTTC; CDR3: CASSLALGVGYGYTF
size: .; J: TRBJ2-1; D: TRBD2; V: TRBV5-4; DNA: TGTGCCAGCAGCTCGGGACTAGCGAGAAACAATGAGCAGTTCTTC; CDR3: CASSSGLARNNEQFF
size: .; J: TRBJ1-1; D: TRBD1; V: TRBV7-8; DNA: TGTGCCAGCAGCTCCGGGACAGGGGGCTTGAGGAGTGAAGCTTTCTTT; CDR3: CASSSGTGGLRSEAFF
size: .; J: TRBJ2-7; D: TRBD1; V: TRBV5-8; DNA: TGTGCCAGCAGTCGTCCGGGACAGGGCTACGAGCAGTACTTC; CDR3: CASSRPGQGYEQYF
size: .; J: TRBJ2-3; D: TRBD2; V: TRBV11-2; DNA: TGTGCCAGCAGCCCTCGACTAGCGGGAGCGGGGGCAGATACGCAGTATTTT; CDR3: CASSPRLAGAGADTQYF
size: .; J: TRBJ2-1; D: .; V: TRBV4-2; DNA: TGTGCCAGCAGCCAAGTTGCCCAGGGGCTATTCTTC; CDR3: CASSQVAQGLFF
size: .; J: TRBJ2-7; D: TRBD1; V: TRBV10-2; DNA: TGCGCCAGCAAAAACCTTGCGGACAGGGTATTCGAGCAGTACTTC; CDR3: CASKNLADRVFEQYF
size: .; J: TRBJ2-2; D: TRBD2; V: TRBV9; DNA: TGTGCCAGCAGCCGACGTCCCAGCGGGGGGCGGAACACCGGGGAGCTGTTTTTT; CDR3: CASSRRPSGGRNTGELFF
size: .; J: TRBJ1-2; D: .; V: TRBV19; DNA: TGTGCCAGTAGTATTGGGTACAGACGGGGGGGCTACACCTTC; CDR3: CASSIGYRRGGYTF
size: .; J: TRBJ1-6; D: TRBD1; V: TRBV5-6; DNA: TGTGCCAGCAGCACGGGACAGGGTAATTCACCCCTCCACTTT; CDR3: CASSTGQGNSPLHF
size: .; J: TRBJ1-5; D: .; V: TRBV27; DNA: TGTGCCAGCAGACGGTCTGGGCAGCAGCCCCAGCATTTT; CDR3: CASRRSGQQPQHF
size: .; J: TRBJ2-5; D: .; V: TRBV18; DNA: TGTGCCAGCTCACCCGCCGTGGGGGGATTTGAGACCCAGTACTTC; CDR3: CASSPAVGGFETQYF
size: .; J: TRBJ2-7; D: TRBD2; V: TRBV27; DNA: TGTGCCAGCAGCAGCGGGACTAGCGGGATCGAGCAGTACTTC; CDR3: CASSSGTSGIEQYF
size: .; J: TRBJ2-1; D: TRBD2; V: TRBV18; DNA: TGTGCCAGCTCACCAGAAACTAGCGGGGTTAATGAGCAGTTCTTC; CDR3: CASSPETSGVNEQFF
size: .; J: TRBJ1-1; D: .; V: TRBV10-1; DNA: TGCGCCAGCAGTGAGTCGAGTGTATTGAACACTGAAGCTTTCTTT; CDR3: CASSESSVLNTEAFF
size: few; J: TRBJ1-1; D: .; V: TRBV25-1; DNA: TGTGCCAGCAGTGAGATTTTAGGAGTCACTGAAGCTTTCTTT; CDR3: CASSEILGVTEAFF
size: once; J: TRBJ1-1; D: TRBD1; V: TRBV28; DNA: TGTGCCAGCAGTTCTGGACAGGGGGTGCGAGCTTTCTTT; CDR3: CASSSGQGVRAFF
size: few; J: TRBJ1-2; D: .; V: TRBV6-1; DNA: TGTGCCAGCAGTGAAAGGACAGCTAACTATGGCTACACCTTC; CDR3: CASSERTANYGYTF
size: .; J: TRBJ2-3; D: .; V: TRBV6-5; DNA: TGTGCCAGCAGTTACTCGTTTAAGAGAGATACGCAGTATTTT; CDR3: CASSYSFKRDTQYF
size: .; J: TRBJ2-4; D: TRBD2; V: TRBV6-4; DNA: TGTGCCAGCACCACCGGGCTAGCGGGAACAGCCAAAAACATTCAGTACTTC; CDR3: CASTTGLAGTAKNIQYF
size: .; J: TRBJ1-5; D: .; V: TRBV1; DNA: TGCACCAGCAGCCAAGACGTTCCCTTCGACAAGCGGGACCAGCCCCAGCATTTT; CDR3: CTSSQDVPFDKRDQPQHF
size: .; J: TRBJ2-3; D: .; V: TRBV5-1; DNA: TGCGCCAGCAGCTTGACACGGTGGGACAACACAGATACGCAGTATTTT; CDR3: CASSLTRWDNTDTQYF
size: .; J: TRBJ1-1; D: .; V: TRBV30; DNA: TGTGCCTGGCGTGTGAGTGAAGCTTTCTTT; CDR3: CAWRVSEAFF
size: .; J: TRBJ1-4; D: TRBD1; V: TRBV7-7; DNA: TGTGCCAGCAGCTTAGGTTCGGACAGGGGGACTAATGAAAAACTGTTTTTT; CDR3: CASSLGSDRGTNEKLFF
size: .; J: TRBJ2-7; D: TRBD1; V: TRBV5-1; DNA: TGCGCCAGCAGCCCCACCGGGACAGGGGACCACGAGCAGTACTTC; CDR3: CASSPTGTGDHEQYF
size: .; J: TRBJ1-3; D: .; V: TRBV7-9; DNA: TGTGCCAGCAGCCCACGGCCGCGGGTCTCTGGAAACACCATATATTTT; CDR3: CASSPRPRVSGNTIYF